The present T cell receptor (beta chain) was sequenced within a study of T-cell reconstitution after alpha-beta-depleted transplantation in children. General study findings and limits: Expanded clones from the graft, numbering several hundred, reportedly supplied alpha-beta T cells about two months after transplant. T-cell counts and diversity were attributed mostly to newly produced T cells one year after transplant. Diversity of TCRbeta at day 60 was high in some patients, arising from surviving recipient T cells and thymic progenitors.

The V end lost 0 bases, the J end lost 8 bases, and 16 bases lay between the germline ends. The CDR3 extends over 15 amino acids. Germline V gene lookup returns CDR1 MNHEY and CDR2 SVGAGI. For TCRbeta, the library was prepared with unique molecular identifiers. TCRdb redid the calling of the PCR reads with MiXCR, one entry per CDR3 protein. Of about 170,000 distinct CDR3 sequences in the sample, around 10% were seen once. As to this clonotype: Its antigen is unidentified.

The receptor was derived from a boy aged 2 to 10 with acute myeloid leukemia, due to receive a stem cell transplant. The sequencing here drew on PBMCs, taken before TCRalphabeta/CD19-depleted stem cell transplant. The gene calls are TRBV6-5 and TRBJ1-2; a weak D match, TRBD1 (6 bases). The DNA for the CDR3 is TGTGCCAGCAGTTACTCCCCATGGGCAGGGGAAGGCTACACCTTC. Amino acid sequence: CASSYSPWAGEGYTF.